This T cell receptor beta chain was sequenced for a study of preoperative IRX-2 immunotherapy in early breast cancer. Sequencing was performed with immunoSEQ multiplex PCR; in TCRdb, only in-frame clones are kept and a portion is missing. The data contain around 30,000 clones, 82% of them singletons. Documented treatment: preoperative locoregional IRX-2 cytokine immunotherapy. The CDR3 covers 14 residues. Trimming removed 3 bases at V and 7 bases at J, with 13 bases between. Germline V CDR1 and CDR2: SGHNT, YENEEA. This clone has only one observation. Sampling took place from a patient treated with IRX-2 immunotherapy. This clonotype originated in a human donor with breast cancer. The J gene is TRBJ2-4, the V gene TRBV11-3; a possible D gene is TRBD2 (5 bases). DNA for the CDR3: TGTGCCAGCAGCTTTGGAGGCCTAACTAACATTCAGTACTTC. It codes for CASSFGGLTNIQYF.